The 21 T cell receptor beta chains in this list originate from one sample, sequenced in a study of blood T cell repertoires in COVID-19. The method was immunoSEQ multiplex PCR; TCRdb's version includes in-frame clones alone and lacks a portion of them. The table includes about 220,000 clones, around 91% detected once. Material: PBMCs or T cells enriched from blood (not recorded which). These receptor sequences come from a man between 25 and 39 years old who had been exposed to COVID-19.

The genes are TRBV5-6 and TRBJ2-5, with 9 bases identical to TRBD2. Per germline, CDR1 SGHDT and CDR2 YYEEEE. This CDR3 has 14 residues. With 1 base clipped from V and 6 bases from J, the junction kept 4 bases outside the gene matches. This chain's CDR3 is CASSLFSGGKTQYF. Written as DNA, the CDR3 is TGTGCCAGCAGCTTGTTTAGCGGGGGTAAGACCCAGTACTTC.

V and J are TRBV2 and TRBJ1-1; D is possibly TRBD1 (5 bases). The CDR3 runs to 15 residues. V lost 2 bases and J 1 base, leaving 11 bases between the germline ends. Germline V CDR1 and CDR2: SNHLY, FYNNEI. CDR3 DNA sequence: TGTGCCAGCAGTGAATGGGGGGGTGGGAACACTGAAGCTTTCTTT. Encoded protein: CASSEWGGGNTEAFF.

This chain joins TRBV14 and TRBJ2-1; D perhaps matches TRBD1 (6 bases). V gave up 1 base and J gave up 4 bases, with 11 bases separating them. Germline V gene lookup returns CDR1 SGHDN and CDR2 FVKESK. This CDR3 comprises 15 residues. CDR3 protein: CASSQGGPPYNEQFF. The CDR3 DNA sequence: TGTGCCAGCAGCCAAGGGGGGCCCCCTTACAATGAGCAGTTCTTC.

For the CDR3, the DNA is TGTGCCACCAGCAGAGCATACTCCGACAGATACCAAGAGACCCAGTACTTC. The encoded protein is CATSRAYSDRYQETQYF. The rearrangement uses TRBV15 and TRBJ2-5, with TRBD1 as a possible D gene (5 bases). Germline lookup yields CDR1 LNHNV and CDR2 YYDKDF (reference sequence). The CDR3 is 17 amino acids. V was cut by 1 base and J by 0 bases, with 15 bases left in between.

This chain connects TRBV18 to TRBJ1-5; D gene uncertain. The germline gives CDR1 KGHSH, CDR2 LQKENI. CDR3 length equals 16 residues. Trimming took 3 bases from V and 0 from J, leaving 12 bases between them. CDR3 loop: CASSPRETYSNQPQHF. Written as DNA, the CDR3 is TGTGCCAGCTCACCGAGGGAAACCTATAGCAATCAGCCCCAGCATTTT.

This CDR3 reads CASSQTGQGGQPQHF. The CDR3 coding sequence is TGTGCCAGCAGCCAAACGGGACAGGGGGGTCAGCCCCAGCATTTT. The V gene is TRBV2, the J gene TRBJ1-5, with 11 bases lining up with TRBD1. There are 15 residues in the CDR3. V was pared by 6 bases and J by 6 bases, with 7 bases of the junction left unmatched. The V gene's germline CDR1 is SNHLY and CDR2 FYNNEI.

V and J are TRBV2 and TRBJ2-3; 9 positions match TRBD1. The CDR3 has 17 residues. Germline trimming cut 5 bases from V and 0 bases from J; bases unmatched to any gene: 9. CDR1 and CDR2 (germline): SNHLY, FYNNEI. The CDR3, as DNA: TGTGCCAGCAGTCCAGACAGGGGGTGGTCGAGCACAGATACGCAGTATTTT. Residues: CASSPDRGWSSTDTQYF. Full variable domain (rest looked up from reference TRBV2 and TRBJ2-3): EPEVTQTPSHQVTQMGQEVILRCVPISNHLYFYWYRQILGQKVEFLVSFYNNEISEKSEIFDDQFSVERPDGSNFTLKIRSTKLEDSAMYFCASSPDRGWSSTDTQYFGPGTRLTVL.

This chain joins TRBV5-6 and TRBJ1-5; TRBD1 might be the D (6 bases). Trimming took off 1 base at V and 1 base at J, with 15 bases between the two ends. The CDR3 totals 17 residues. Per germline, CDR1 SGHDT and CDR2 YYEEEE. The CDR3: CASSLKQGLRSNQPQHF. In nucleotides, the CDR3 is TGTGCCAGCAGCTTGAAACAGGGTCTTAGGAGCAATCAGCCCCAGCATTTT.

This clone was recorded only once. This rearrangement joins TRBV5-1 to TRBJ2-1; 11 bases are shared with TRBD1. The CDR3 is made up of 17 amino acids. CDR1 SGHRS and CDR2 YFSETQ come from the germline V gene. The V segment lost 0 bases and the J segment 10 bases; nucleotides outside the gene matches: 12. This CDR3 reads CASSLAPGQGVHEEQFF. Here the CDR3 DNA reads TGCGCCAGCAGCTTGGCTCCGGGACAGGGGGTCCATGAGGAGCAGTTCTTC.

The chain has TRBV7-2 and TRBJ2-7, with a weak D call TRBD1 (6 bases). Germline V gene sequence: CDR1 SGHTA, CDR2 FQGNSA. V gave up 5 bases and J gave up 3 bases, with 17 bases separating them. This CDR3 comprises 15 residues. This CDR3 reads CASSATDRLVYEQYF. CDR3 DNA: TGTGCCAGCAGCGCGACGGACAGATTAGTCTACGAGCAGTACTTC.

This rearrangement joins TRBV2 to TRBJ2-1; a possible D gene is TRBD2 (5 bases). The CDR3 consists of 11 residues. V shed 8 bases and J shed 9 bases, with 11 bases lying between them. Germline lookup yields CDR1 SNHLY and CDR2 FYNNEI. CDR3 region: CASESGSEQFF. The CDR3 DNA reads TGTGCCAGCGAGTCGGGGAGTGAGCAGTTCTTC.

For the CDR3, the DNA is TGTGCCAGCAGCTTGTCAGGTCCCACTGAAGCTTTCTTT. Its translation: CASSLSGPTEAFF. This chain connects TRBV5-4 to TRBJ1-1; no reliable D call. Trimming shortened V by 1 base and J by 4 bases, and 8 bases separated the two germline ends. CDR1 SGHNT and CDR2 YYREEE come from the germline V gene (reference sequence). The CDR3 is made up of 13 amino acids.

V and J are TRBV5-1 and TRBJ1-1; perhaps TRBD1 as D (6 bases). Trimming left V 0 bases short and J 6 bases short, with 12 bases between. The CDR3 totals 14 residues. Germline assignment: CDR1 SGHRS and CDR2 YFSETQ. CDR3 coding DNA: TGCGCCAGCAGCTTGGACAGGGCGCCGGCTGAAGCTTTCTTT. It encodes CASSLDRAPAEAFF.

The chain links TRBV27 to TRBJ1-1; the D gene is possibly TRBD1 (6 bases). The germline gives CDR1 MNHEY, CDR2 SMNVEV (reference sequence). The CDR3 extends over 13 amino acids. Trimming took 6 bases from V and 4 from J, leaving 12 bases between them. The CDR3 DNA reads as TGTGCCAGCAGGAACAGGGAAAGCACTGAAGCTTTCTTT. Its protein product is CASRNRESTEAFF.

This clone occurred a few times. The chain combines TRBV4-1 with TRBJ1-3, with D uncertain. V was pared by 0 bases and J by 0 bases, with 6 bases between. Germline V CDR1 and CDR2: MGHRA, YSYEKL. The CDR3 length is 15 residues. The CDR3 coding sequence is TGCGCCAGCAGCCAAGATGGCCTCTCTGGAAACACCATATATTTT. Protein: CASSQDGLSGNTIYF.

V gene TRBV7-2 combines with J gene TRBJ2-4; the match to TRBD2 covers 7 bases. Germline V CDR1 and CDR2: SGHTA, FQGNSA. Trimming cost V 1 base and J 9 bases; bases outside gene matches: 6. The CDR3 spans 14 residues. CDR3 protein: CASSLEGGRGIQYF. In nucleotides, the CDR3 is TGTGCCAGCAGCTTAGAAGGAGGGAGGGGCATTCAGTACTTC.

V and J are TRBV29-1 and TRBJ2-7, with 7 positions matching TRBD1. Per germline, CDR1 SQVTM and CDR2 ANQGSEA. This CDR3 comprises 15 residues. Trimming at V came to 1 base and at J to 1 base, leaving 7 bases not matched to a gene. In nucleotides, the CDR3 is TGCAGCGTTGAAGGGTTTGGCAGGGGGTCCTACGAGCAGTACTTC. This sequence encodes CSVEGFGRGSYEQYF.

The V and J genes are TRBV7-8 and TRBJ1-1, with TRBD1 identical over 7 bases. Germline V gives CDR1 SGHVS, CDR2 FQNEAQ. V lost 2 bases, J lost 2 bases, and 5 bases stayed unmatched. The CDR3 covers 15 residues. CDR3 loop: CASSLKGAGNTEAFF. DNA of the CDR3: TGTGCCAGCAGCTTAAAGGGGGCAGGCAACACTGAAGCTTTCTTT.

This clone was detected once. The chain is built from TRBV30 and TRBJ2-2; 7 bases are a match to TRBD1. Germline CDR1 and CDR2: GTSNPN and SVGIG (reference sequence). Trimming at V came to 2 bases and at J to 7 bases, leaving 13 bases not matched to a gene. The CDR3 contains 16 residues. CDR3 in DNA: TGTGCCTGGAGTCGGACCAGACAGGGAAGGAGCGGGGAGCTGTTTTTT. Translation gives CAWSRTRQGRSGELFF. Variable domain in full (rest from reference TRBV30 and TRBJ2-2): SQTIHQWPATLVQPVGSPLSLECTVEGTSNPNLYWYRQAAGRGLQLLFYSVGIGQISSEVPQNLSASRPQDRQFILSSKKLLLSDSGFYLCAWSRTRQGRSGELFFGEGSRLTVL.

The CDR3 region has the DNA TGTGCCAGCAGTTACAGGGGTTACGAGCAGTACTTC. Protein product: CASSYRGYEQYF. The chain recombines TRBV6-5 with TRBJ2-7, with a possible D match to TRBD1 (5 bases). From germline, CDR1 is MNHEY and CDR2 SVGAGI. The CDR3 runs to 12 residues. V was clipped by 2 bases and J by 4 bases, with 6 bases between them.

The chain has TRBV12-3 or TRBV12-4 and TRBJ1-1, with a weak D call TRBD1 (5 bases). CDR3 length equals 11 residues. Deletions cut 6 bases from V and 8 bases from J, with 10 bases between. CDR3 sequence reads: CASSRRGEAFF. The DNA for the CDR3 is TGTGCCAGCAGCAGGAGGGGAGAAGCTTTCTTT.